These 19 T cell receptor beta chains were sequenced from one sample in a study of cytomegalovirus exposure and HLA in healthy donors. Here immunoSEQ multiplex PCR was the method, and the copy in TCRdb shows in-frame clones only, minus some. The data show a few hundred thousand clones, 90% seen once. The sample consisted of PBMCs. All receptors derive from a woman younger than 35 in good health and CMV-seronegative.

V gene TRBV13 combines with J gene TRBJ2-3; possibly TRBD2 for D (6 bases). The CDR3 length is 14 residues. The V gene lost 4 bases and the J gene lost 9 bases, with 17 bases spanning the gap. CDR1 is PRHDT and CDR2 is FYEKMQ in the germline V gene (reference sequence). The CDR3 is CASSSELIAETQYF. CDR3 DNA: TGTGCCAGCAGCTCGGAATTGATAGCGGAGACGCAGTATTTT.

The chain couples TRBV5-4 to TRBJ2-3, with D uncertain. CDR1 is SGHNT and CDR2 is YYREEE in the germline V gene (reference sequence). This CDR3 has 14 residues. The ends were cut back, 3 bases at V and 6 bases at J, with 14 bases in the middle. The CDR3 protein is CASSSSLGLDTQYF. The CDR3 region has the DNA TGTGCCAGCAGCTCAAGCCTGGGCCTGGATACGCAGTATTTT.

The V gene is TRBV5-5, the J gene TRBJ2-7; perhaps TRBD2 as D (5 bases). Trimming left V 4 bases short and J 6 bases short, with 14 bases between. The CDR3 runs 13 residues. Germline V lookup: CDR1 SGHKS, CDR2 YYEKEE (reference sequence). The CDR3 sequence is CASSRGPGGEQYV. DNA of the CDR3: TGTGCCAGCAGCCGGGGTCCAGGAGGCGAGCAGTACGTC.

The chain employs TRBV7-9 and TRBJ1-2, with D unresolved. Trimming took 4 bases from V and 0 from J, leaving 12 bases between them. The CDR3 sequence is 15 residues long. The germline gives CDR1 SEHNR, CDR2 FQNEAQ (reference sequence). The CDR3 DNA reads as TGTGCCAGCAGCTACGTAGACACCACTAACTATGGCTACACCTTC. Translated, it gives CASSYVDTTNYGYTF.

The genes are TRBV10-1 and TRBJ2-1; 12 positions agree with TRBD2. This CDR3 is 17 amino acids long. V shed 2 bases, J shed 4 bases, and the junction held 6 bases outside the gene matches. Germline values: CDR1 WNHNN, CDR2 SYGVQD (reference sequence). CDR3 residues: CASSEPRTSGEYNEQFF. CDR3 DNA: TGCGCCAGCAGTGAGCCAAGGACTAGCGGGGAGTACAATGAGCAGTTCTTC.

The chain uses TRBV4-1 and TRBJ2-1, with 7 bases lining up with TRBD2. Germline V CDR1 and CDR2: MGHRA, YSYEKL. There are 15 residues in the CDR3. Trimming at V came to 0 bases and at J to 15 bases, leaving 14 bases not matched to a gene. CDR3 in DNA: TGCGCCAGCAGCCAAGATGCAAGCGGGGCCCCTTGGGCGTTCTTC. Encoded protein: CASSQDASGAPWAFF.

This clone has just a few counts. The CDR3 region has the DNA TGTGCCAGCAGCTCGACAGGGGGCGGTTACGAGCAGTACTTC. Translated, it gives CASSSTGGGYEQYF. The V and J genes are TRBV11-2 and TRBJ2-7, with TRBD1 matching over 10 bases. The ends lost 4 bases at V and 4 bases at J; junction bases unmatched: 4. CDR1 SGHAT and CDR2 FQNNGV come from the germline V gene. The CDR3 runs 14 residues.

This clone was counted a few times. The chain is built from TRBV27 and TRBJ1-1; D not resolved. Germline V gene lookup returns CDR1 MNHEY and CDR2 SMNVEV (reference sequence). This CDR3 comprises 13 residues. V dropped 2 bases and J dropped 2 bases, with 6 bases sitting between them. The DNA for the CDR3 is TGTGCCAGCAGTTTACGGGAAAACACTGAAGCTTTCTTT. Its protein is CASSLRENTEAFF.

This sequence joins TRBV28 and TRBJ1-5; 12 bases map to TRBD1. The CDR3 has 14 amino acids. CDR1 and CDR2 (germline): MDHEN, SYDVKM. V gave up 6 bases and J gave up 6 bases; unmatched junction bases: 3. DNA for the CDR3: TGTGCCAGCAGGGAGGGACAGGGGGCTCAGCCCCAGCATTTT. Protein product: CASREGQGAQPQHF.

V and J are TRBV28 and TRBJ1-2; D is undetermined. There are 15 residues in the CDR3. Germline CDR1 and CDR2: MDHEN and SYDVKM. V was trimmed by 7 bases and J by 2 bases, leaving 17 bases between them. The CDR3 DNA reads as TGTGCCAGCACCTCCGACGGGAACTTGAACTATGGCTACACCTTC. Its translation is CASTSDGNLNYGYTF.

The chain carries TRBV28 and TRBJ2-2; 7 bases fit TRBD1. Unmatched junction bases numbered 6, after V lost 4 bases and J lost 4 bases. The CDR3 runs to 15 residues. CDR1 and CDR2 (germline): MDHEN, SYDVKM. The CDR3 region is CASSWDSRFTGELFF. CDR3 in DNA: TGTGCCAGCAGTTGGGACAGCCGTTTCACCGGGGAGCTGTTTTTT.

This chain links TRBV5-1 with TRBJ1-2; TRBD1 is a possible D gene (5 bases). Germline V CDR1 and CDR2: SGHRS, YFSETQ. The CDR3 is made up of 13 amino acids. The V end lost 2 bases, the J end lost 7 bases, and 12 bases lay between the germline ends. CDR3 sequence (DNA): TGCGCCAGCAGCTTTGAGACAGATCGTGGCTACACCTTC. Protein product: CASSFETDRGYTF.

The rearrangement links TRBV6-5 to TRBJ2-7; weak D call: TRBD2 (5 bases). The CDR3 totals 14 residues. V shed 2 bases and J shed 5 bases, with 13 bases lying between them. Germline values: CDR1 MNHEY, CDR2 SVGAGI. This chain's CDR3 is CASSYERLGHEQYF. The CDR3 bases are TGTGCCAGCAGTTACGAGCGGCTAGGGCACGAGCAGTACTTC.

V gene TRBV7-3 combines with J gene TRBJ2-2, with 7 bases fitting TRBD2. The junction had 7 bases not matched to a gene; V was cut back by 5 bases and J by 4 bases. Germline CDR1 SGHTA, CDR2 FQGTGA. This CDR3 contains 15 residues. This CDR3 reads CASSPQLAPTGELFF. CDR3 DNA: TGTGCCAGCAGCCCGCAACTAGCGCCCACCGGGGAGCTGTTTTTT. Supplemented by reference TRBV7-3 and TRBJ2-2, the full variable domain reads GAGVSQTPSNKVTEKGKYVELRCDPISGHTALYWYRQSLGQGPEFLIYFQGTGAADDSGLPNDRFFAVRPEGSVSTLKIQRTERGDSAVYLCASSPQLAPTGELFFGEGSRLTVL.

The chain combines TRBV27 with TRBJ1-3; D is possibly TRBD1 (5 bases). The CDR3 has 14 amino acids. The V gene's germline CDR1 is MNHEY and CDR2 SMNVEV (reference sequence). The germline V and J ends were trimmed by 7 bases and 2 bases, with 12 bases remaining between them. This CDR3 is CASKPGGAGNTIYF. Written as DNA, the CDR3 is TGTGCCAGCAAGCCCGGGGGGGCTGGAAACACCATATATTTT.

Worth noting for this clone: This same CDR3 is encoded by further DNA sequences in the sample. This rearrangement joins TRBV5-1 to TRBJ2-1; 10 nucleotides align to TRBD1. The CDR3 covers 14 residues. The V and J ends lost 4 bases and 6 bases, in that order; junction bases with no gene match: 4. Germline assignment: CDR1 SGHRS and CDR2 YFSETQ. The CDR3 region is CASSQGQGGNEQFF. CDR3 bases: TGCGCCAGCAGCCAAGGACAGGGGGGCAATGAGCAGTTCTTC.

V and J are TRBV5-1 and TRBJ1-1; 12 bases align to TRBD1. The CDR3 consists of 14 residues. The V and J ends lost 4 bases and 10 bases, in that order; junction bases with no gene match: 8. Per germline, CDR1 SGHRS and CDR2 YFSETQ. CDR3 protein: CASSAGTGGWGAFF. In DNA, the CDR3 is TGCGCCAGCAGCGCGGGGACAGGGGGCTGGGGAGCTTTCTTT.

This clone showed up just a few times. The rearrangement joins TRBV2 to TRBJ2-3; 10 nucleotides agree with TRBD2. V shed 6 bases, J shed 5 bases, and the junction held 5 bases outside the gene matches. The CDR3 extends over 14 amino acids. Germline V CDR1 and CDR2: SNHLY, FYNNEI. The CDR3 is CASRSGGAQDTQYF. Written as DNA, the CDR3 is TGTGCCAGCAGAAGCGGGGGGGCACAAGATACGCAGTATTTT.

The CDR3 reads CASSPLGTEETQYF. CDR3 DNA sequence: TGTGCCAGCTCACCCCTTGGGACAGAAGAGACCCAGTACTTC. The chain combines TRBV18 with TRBJ2-5; 7 bases are a match to TRBD1. Germline V gives CDR1 KGHSH, CDR2 LQKENI. The junction had 4 bases not matched to a gene; V was cut back by 3 bases and J by 3 bases. CDR3 size: 14 residues.